This T cell receptor (beta chain) was retrieved from a study of shared clonotypes between healthy human individuals. Study overall: Each donor's CD8 memory used one plate, CD8 naive two, each CD4 subset three. General study points: The four-donor shared clonotypes exceeded non-shared clonotypes in generation probability, with non-shared ones scoring lower.

Turning to this clone: Antigen: not known.

Sequenced by immunoSEQ multiplex PCR; TCRdb stores in-frame clones only, minus some. The sample has roughly 1 million clones, about 76% seen once. Splitting of CD4+ cells produced CD45RA+ naive and CD45RA-negative memory subsets. Deletions cut 4 bases from V and 4 bases from J, with 9 bases between. The CDR3 is 13 amino acids. The germline V gene encodes CDR1 SEHNR and CDR2 FQNEAQ (reference sequence). The chain carries TRBV7-9 and TRBJ2-3; D remains unclear. The source material was memory CD4+ T cells sorted from blood. Specified subset: CD45RA-negative fraction. This sequence originates from a young man in good health. The CDR3 DNA reads as TGTGCCAGCAGCTCCATAATGGCAGATACGCAGTATTTT. Its translation: CASSSIMADTQYF.